This entry is about one TCR beta chain. Individuals drawn from around 24 US areas were roughly 18 to 95 years old. The recovered donors of Cohort 3 showed two negative PCRs, clearance, or symptom resolution. This sample was taken from a study of blood T cell repertoires in COVID-19. The overall study: Sample material is recorded as cDNA or gDNA derived from T cells, B-cell-depleted T cells, or PBMCs.

In the original processing: Quantification of nucleated cells was approximated via reference gene primer amplification. The repertoire was sequenced with immunoSEQ multiplex PCR; TCRdb's copy has only in-frame clones and lacks some. Clonal size and the V and J genes are those of that table, whereas D and trimming came from the DNA. This table holds around 150,000 clones, 75% to 90% found once. CDR1 and CDR2 from the germline V gene are SGHRS and YFSETQ. The CDR3 has 16 residues. The V gene lost 4 bases and the J gene lost 0 bases, with 14 bases spanning the gap. The chain is built from TRBV5-1 and TRBJ2-1; D possibly corresponds to TRBD2 (5 bases). Sequencing input: PBMCs or T cells enriched from blood (not recorded which). The TCR was taken from a woman aged 55-70 years who had recovered from COVID-19. In DNA, the CDR3 is TGCGCCAGCAGCCCTTGGACTGACGGCTCCTACAATGAGCAGTTCTTC. Amino acids: CASSPWTDGSYNEQFF.